Described below is a single T cell receptor beta chain sequence and its context. A junction boundary mismatches the germline segment, possibly from a read error. The CDR3 covers 17 residues. CDR1 is MRHNA, CDR2 SNTAGT, per germline. 60 Vbeta and 13 Jbeta primers were used in PCR. Produced via immunoSEQ multiplex PCR; TCRdb's table is partial and in-frame only. In the table there are 100,000 to 150,000 clones, 70% to 85% of which are singletons. This sample stems from a study of cytomegalovirus exposure and HLA in healthy donors. The rearrangement joins TRBV6-4 to TRBJ1-2, with a weak D call TRBD1 (6 bases). The clonotype was recovered from a male donor in good health and CMV-seropositive. Sequencing was performed on PBMCs. CDR3 coding DNA: TGTGCCAGCAGTGACTCGACATTTTACTCGGACAGTCGAAAATTCAACTTC. Protein: CASSDSTFYSDSRKFNF.